The TCR beta chain under discussion was sequenced for a study of T-cell reconstitution after alpha-beta-depleted transplantation in children. The CDR3 contains 16 residues. V lost 1 base and J lost 0, with 12 bases in between. The V gene's germline CDR1 is SGHRS and CDR2 YFSETQ. Unique molecular identifiers were incorporated during preparation of the TCRbeta library. Each CDR3 protein gets one entry after TCRdb re-called the PCR reads with MiXCR. The repertoire holds 500,000 to 600,000 distinct CDR3 sequences, with 27% as singletons. This clonotype has just a few counts. This TCR was sampled from a boy in the first two years of life with Wiskott-Aldrich syndrome, due to receive a stem cell transplant. The chain recombines TRBV5-1 with TRBJ2-3; D possibly corresponds to TRBD2 (5 bases). This sample comprised PBMCs, obtained before TCRalphabeta/CD19-depleted stem cell transplant. The CDR3 here is CASSLLGEISTDTQYF. The CDR3 nucleotides are TGCGCCAGCAGCTTGTTGGGAGAGATTAGCACAGATACGCAGTATTTT.